This TCR beta chain was identified in a study of early stage breast cancer tumors. General study points: Commonly generated sequences made up most enriched TCRB sequences shared between patients.

Some clones are missing from TCRdb's copy, which holds only in-frame ones; the method was immunoSEQ multiplex PCR. Of approximately 30,000 clones in the sample, 80% were seen once. As for this clone: The antigen remains undetermined.

Germline CDR1 reads LNHDA; CDR2 reads SQIVND (reference sequence). Trimming took 10 bases from V and 0 from J; bases not matched to a gene: 5. The CDR3 sequence is 14 residues long. Sequenced sample: blood. The TCR comes from a person aged 55 to 75 with breast cancer. The chain carries TRBV19 and TRBJ1-4; 7 bases fit TRBD1. This chain's CDR3 is CATSGTATNEKLFF. Written as DNA, the CDR3 is TGTGCCACCTCCGGGACAGCAACTAATGAAAAACTGTTTTTT.